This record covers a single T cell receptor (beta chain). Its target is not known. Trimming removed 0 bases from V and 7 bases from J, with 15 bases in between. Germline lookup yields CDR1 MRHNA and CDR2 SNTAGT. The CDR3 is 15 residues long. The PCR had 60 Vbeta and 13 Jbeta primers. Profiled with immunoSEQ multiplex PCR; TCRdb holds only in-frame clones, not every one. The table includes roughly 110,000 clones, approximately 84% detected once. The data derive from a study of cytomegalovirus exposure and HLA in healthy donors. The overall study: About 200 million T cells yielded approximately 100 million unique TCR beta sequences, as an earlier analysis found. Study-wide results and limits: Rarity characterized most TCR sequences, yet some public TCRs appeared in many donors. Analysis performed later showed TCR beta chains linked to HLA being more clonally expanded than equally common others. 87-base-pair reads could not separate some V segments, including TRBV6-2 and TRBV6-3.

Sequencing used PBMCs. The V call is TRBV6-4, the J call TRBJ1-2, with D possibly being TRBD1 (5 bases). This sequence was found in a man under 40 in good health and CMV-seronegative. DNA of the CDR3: TGTGCCAGCAGTGACTCGACTGGGACTTTAGGTGGCTACACCTTC. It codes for CASSDSTGTLGGYTF.